Following are 30 T cell receptor beta chains from one sample sequenced in a study of blood T cell repertoires in COVID-19. This table comes from immunoSEQ multiplex PCR, and its TCRdb copy is limited to in-frame clones, with some not included. The repertoire holds a few hundred thousand clones, with about 85% as singletons. Material for sequencing was PBMCs or T cells enriched from blood (not recorded which). The receptor set was obtained from a woman in her 50s who had recovered from COVID-19.

The chain carries TRBV4-1 and TRBJ1-5; 11 bases are shared with TRBD1. Germline V lookup: CDR1 MGHRA, CDR2 YSYEKL. The CDR3 loop spans 17 amino acids. The V and J ends lost 0 bases and 1 base, in that order; junction bases with no gene match: 2. DNA of the CDR3: TGCGCCAGCAGCCAAGATCGGGACAGGGGGAGCAATCAGCCCCAGCATTTT. This sequence encodes CASSQDRDRGSNQPQHF.

The chain recombines TRBV19 with TRBJ1-1, with 9 bases matching TRBD1. The germline gives CDR1 LNHDA, CDR2 SQIVND (reference sequence). This CDR3 is 16 amino acids long. V shed 4 bases and J 5 bases; nucleotides not matched to a gene: 11. The CDR3 DNA is TGTGCCAGTAGTACCCCTCGTAGGGACAGGGAGACTGAAGCTTTCTTT. Translating gives CASSTPRRDRETEAFF.

The chain employs TRBV9 and TRBJ1-5; TRBD1 is a possible D gene (6 bases). Per germline, CDR1 SGDLS and CDR2 YYNGEE. Deletions cut 6 bases from V and 3 bases from J, with 16 bases between. The CDR3 has 15 residues. CDR3 region: CASIIQGSYNQPQHF. Here the CDR3 DNA reads TGTGCCAGCATCATACAGGGCAGTTACAATCAGCCCCAGCATTTT.

The rearrangement joins TRBV28 to TRBJ1-2; tentatively, D is TRBD1 (5 bases). The length of the CDR3 is 15 residues. Looked up from germline, CDR1 is MDHEN and CDR2 is SYDVKM. Trimming cost V 7 bases and J 4 bases, with 19 bases left between them. The CDR3 spells CASTLPSGLSYGYTF. The DNA for the CDR3 is TGTGCCAGCACCCTCCCATCAGGGTTAAGCTATGGCTACACCTTC.

The sample holds a few counts of this clone. This sample also contains other DNA sequences that code for the same CDR3. The gene calls are TRBV27 and TRBJ1-2; D gene ambiguous. The length of the CDR3 is 13 residues. The germline V and J ends were trimmed by 2 bases and 2 bases, with 6 bases remaining between them. Germline V gives CDR1 MNHEY, CDR2 SMNVEV (reference sequence). The CDR3, as DNA: TGTGCCAGCAGTTTAGGCCAGAACTATGGCTACACCTTC. Its translation: CASSLGQNYGYTF.

This rearrangement joins TRBV19 to TRBJ2-2; D gene ambiguous. This CDR3 has 15 residues. Trimming removed 1 base at V and 6 bases at J, with 12 bases between. Per the germline V gene, CDR1 is LNHDA and CDR2 is SQIVND (reference sequence). DNA of the CDR3: TGTGCCAGTAGTATAGCCCACGGGTTACCCGGGGAGCTGTTTTTT. This sequence encodes CASSIAHGLPGELFF.

CDR3 sequence: CASSWKDRFLLLGYTF. In DNA, the CDR3 is TGTGCCAGCAGCTGGAAAGACAGGTTTTTACTCTTAGGCTACACCTTC. The chain has TRBV5-6 and TRBJ1-2; maybe TRBD1 (6 bases). Germline V CDR1 and CDR2: SGHDT, YYEEEE. V was clipped by 3 bases and J by 8 bases, with 23 bases between them. The CDR3 spans 16 residues.

The chain employs TRBV7-2 and TRBJ2-1; TRBD1 aligns across 11 bases. Germline V CDR1 and CDR2: SGHTA, FQGNSA. There are 15 residues in the CDR3. Losses at the gene ends were 6 bases for V and 7 bases for J; bases not matched to a gene: 8. In DNA form, the CDR3 reads TGTGCCAGCAGTCTCTGGGACAGGGGGATGAATGAGCAGTTCTTC. Its translation is CASSLWDRGMNEQFF.

The gene calls are TRBV18 and TRBJ1-2, with TRBD1 as a possible D gene (6 bases). Germline V gives CDR1 KGHSH, CDR2 LQKENI. The V and J ends lost 2 bases and 4 bases respectively, with 8 bases between them. CDR3 length: 13 amino acids. This CDR3 is CASSPGGVYGYTF. The DNA of the CDR3 is TGTGCCAGCTCACCAGGGGGCGTCTATGGCTACACCTTC. Full variable domain (outside the CDR3, taken from reference TRBV18 and TRBJ1-2): NAGVMQNPRHLVRRRGQEARLRCSPMKGHSHVYWYRQLPEEGLKFMVYLQKENIIDESGMPKERFSAEFPKEGPSILRIQQVVRGDSAAYFCASSPGGVYGYTFGSGTRLTVV.

The rearrangement links TRBV27 to TRBJ2-7, with D hard to call. This CDR3 has 13 amino acids. The ends were cut back, 3 bases at V and 1 base at J, with 7 bases in the middle. From germline, CDR1 is MNHEY and CDR2 SMNVEV (reference sequence). The CDR3 reads CASSFTASYEQYF. Written as DNA, the CDR3 is TGTGCCAGCAGTTTTACAGCATCCTACGAGCAGTACTTC.

The chain carries TRBV6-1 and TRBJ1-4; possible D gene TRBD1, 5 bases. V was pared by 1 base and J by 5 bases, with 11 bases between. CDR1 and CDR2 (germline): MNHNS, SASEGT. The CDR3 consists of 15 residues. The CDR3 is CASSEEGLGNEKLFF. CDR3 DNA: TGTGCCAGCAGTGAAGAGGGGCTAGGCAATGAAAAACTGTTTTTT.

The rearrangement links TRBV14 to TRBJ2-7; D is possibly TRBD2 (6 bases). The ends were cut back, 4 bases at V and 4 bases at J, with 20 bases in the middle. CDR1 is SGHDN and CDR2 is FVKESK in the germline V gene. CDR3 size: 16 residues. Here the CDR3 reads CASSRAGRGSRYEQYF. CDR3 coding DNA: TGTGCCAGCAGCCGTGCCGGACGGGGGTCGCGGTACGAGCAGTACTTC.

The V and J genes are TRBV20-1 and TRBJ2-3; TRBD1 is a possible D gene (6 bases). The germline V gene has CDR1 DFQATT and CDR2 SNEGSKA (reference sequence). This CDR3 has 11 amino acids. Here the CDR3 reads CTGTSTDTQYF. As DNA, the CDR3 is TGCACCGGGACAAGCACAGATACGCAGTATTTT.

V and J are TRBV6-1 and TRBJ2-5; 7 nucleotides agree with TRBD1. The CDR3 has 14 amino acids. The germline CDR1 and CDR2 sequences are MNHNS and SASEGT. V lost 1 base and J lost 3; bases outside the gene matches: 2. The CDR3 is CASSEDRGEETQYF. The DNA for the CDR3 is TGTGCCAGCAGTGAAGACAGGGGCGAAGAGACCCAGTACTTC.

This clone was detected only once. This sequence joins TRBV9 and TRBJ1-4, with a tentative D call TRBD1 (5 bases). The length of the CDR3 is 14 residues. The germline gives CDR1 SGDLS, CDR2 YYNGEE. Deletions cut 6 bases from V and 7 bases from J, with 16 bases between. Here the CDR3 DNA reads TGTGCCAGCACACCTGGGGCAGGGTTTGAAAAACTGTTTTTT. Amino acids: CASTPGAGFEKLFF.

The V call is TRBV3-1 (or the pseudogene TRBV3-2), the J call TRBJ1-5; D call uncertain. This CDR3 comprises 13 residues. Per the germline V gene, CDR1 is LGHDT and CDR2 is YNNKEL (reference sequence). Trimming shortened V by 5 bases and J by 9 bases, and 14 bases separated the two germline ends. CDR3 protein: CASSSRGEGPQHF. The CDR3 coding sequence is TGTGCCAGCAGCTCTCGGGGTGAGGGGCCCCAGCATTTT.

Of note for this clone: Other DNA sequences in this specimen translate into the identical CDR3. The J gene is TRBJ1-2, the V gene TRBV5-1, with 9 bases matching TRBD1. Germline V gene sequence: CDR1 SGHRS, CDR2 YFSETQ. V dropped 4 bases and J dropped 5; count of bases not matched to a gene: 3. The CDR3 runs 13 residues. CDR3 in amino acids: CASSPGQGYGYTF. CDR3 DNA sequence: TGCGCCAGCAGCCCGGGACAGGGTTATGGCTACACCTTC. Full variable domain (rest looked up from reference TRBV5-1 and TRBJ1-2): KAGVTQTPRYLIKTRGQQVTLSCSPISGHRSVSWYQQTPGQGLQFLFEYFSETQRNKGNFPGRFSGRQFSNSRSEMNVSTLELGDSALYLCASSPGQGYGYTFGSGTRLTVV.

The CDR3 loop is CASSSQGTEAFF. CDR3 DNA sequence: TGTGCCAGCAGCTCCCAGGGGACTGAAGCTTTCTTT. The chain employs TRBV7-9 and TRBJ1-1; possibly TRBD1 for D (6 bases). The CDR3 is 12 amino acids. Germline CDR1 reads SEHNR; CDR2 reads FQNEAQ (reference sequence). V was clipped by 4 bases and J by 5 bases, with 8 bases between them.

V gene TRBV20-1 combines with J gene TRBJ2-1; 7 bases are shared with TRBD1. Per the germline V gene, CDR1 is DFQATT and CDR2 is SNEGSKA (reference sequence). V lost 7 bases to trimming and J lost 9 bases; unmatched junction nucleotides: 6. This CDR3 contains 11 residues. The CDR3 DNA is TGCAGTGTGAAACAGGGGTTTGAGCAGTTCTTC. This encodes CSVKQGFEQFF.

V and J are TRBV6-6 and TRBJ1-1; D possibly corresponds to TRBD1 (6 bases). Trimming left V 3 bases short and J 1 base short, with 9 bases between. This CDR3 comprises 14 residues. From germline, CDR1 is MNHNY and CDR2 SVGAGI (reference sequence). The CDR3 reads CASSYKGENTEAFF. The CDR3 nucleotides are TGTGCCAGCAGTTATAAGGGGGAGAACACTGAAGCTTTCTTT.

The CDR3 nucleotides are TGTGCCAGCAGCGTAGACAGGTTCCCAAACACTGAAGCTTTCTTT. This encodes CASSVDRFPNTEAFF. The V call is TRBV9, the J call TRBJ1-1; D might be TRBD1 (5 bases). This CDR3 has 15 residues. Germline V gene data show CDR1 as SGDLS and CDR2 as YYNGEE. V gave up 0 bases and J gave up 2 bases, with 11 bases separating them.

This clone was observed once. V usage is TRBV7-2 and J usage is TRBJ1-2; TRBD1 matches 8 bases. V shed 6 bases and J 0 bases; nucleotides not matched to a gene: 9. This CDR3 has 16 amino acids. Germline V CDR1 and CDR2: SGHTA, FQGNSA. The CDR3 sequence: CASSRQGTGANYGYTF. The CDR3 bases are TGTGCCAGCAGTCGACAGGGGACCGGGGCTAACTATGGCTACACCTTC.

CDR3 residues: CASSLFPRPDTQYF. CDR3 DNA: TGTGCCAGCAGTTTATTTCCGAGGCCCGATACGCAGTATTTT. This chain connects TRBV28 to TRBJ2-3; D is unresolved. Trimming cost V 1 base and J 6 bases, with 11 bases left between them. Germline V gives CDR1 MDHEN, CDR2 SYDVKM. There are 14 residues in the CDR3.

The V gene is TRBV2, the J gene TRBJ1-4; D is ambiguous. The CDR3 length is 17 residues. V lost 3 bases, J lost 3 bases, and 17 bases lay in between. Germline V gene lookup returns CDR1 SNHLY and CDR2 FYNNEI. The CDR3 spells CASSDDRGGWANEKLFF. The DNA for the CDR3 is TGTGCCAGCAGTGATGACCGAGGCGGTTGGGCTAATGAAAAACTGTTTTTT.

This sequence joins TRBV14 and TRBJ1-1; unclear D gene. Germline CDR1 is SGHDN and CDR2 is FVKESK. CDR3 length: 16 amino acids. Trimming removed 4 bases from V and 3 bases from J, with 18 bases in between. The CDR3, as DNA: TGTGCCAGCAGCCCCCGAGGTTTGGTCGGGTACACTGAAGCTTTCTTT. Protein: CASSPRGLVGYTEAFF.

This chain connects TRBV19 to TRBJ1-1; no reliable D call. Germline V gene lookup returns CDR1 LNHDA and CDR2 SQIVND (reference sequence). The V end was cut by 9 bases, the J end by 0 bases, with 11 bases between. CDR3 size: 13 residues. DNA of the CDR3: TGTGCCAGCGCGGGCATCATGAACACTGAAGCTTTCTTT. Encoded protein: CASAGIMNTEAFF. The whole variable domain, filled in from reference TRBV19 and TRBJ1-1, reads DGGITQSPKYLFRKEGQNVTLSCEQNLNHDAMYWYRQDPGQGLRLIYYSQIVNDFQKGDIAEGYSVSREKKESFPLTVTSAQKNPTAFYLCASAGIMNTEAFFGQGTRLTVV.

As regards this clone: Other DNA sequences from this sample encode an identical CDR3 as well. The chain uses TRBV18 and TRBJ2-2; no firm D call. Trimming shortened V by 3 bases and J by 2 bases, and 10 bases separated the two germline ends. This CDR3 has 15 residues. Germline V gene sequence: CDR1 KGHSH, CDR2 LQKENI. CDR3: CASSPRGTNTGELFF. As DNA, the CDR3 is TGTGCCAGCTCACCCCGCGGCACTAACACCGGGGAGCTGTTTTTT.

The chain links TRBV19 to TRBJ1-6; TRBD1 matches at 10 bases. The CDR3 spans 18 residues. Per germline, CDR1 LNHDA and CDR2 SQIVND (reference sequence). V lost 2 bases, J lost 7 bases, and 11 bases stayed unmatched. CDR3 nucleotide sequence: TGTGCCAGTAGTATATTTGGGACAGGGGAGTTGGGGAATTCACCCCTCCACTTT. Amino acids: CASSIFGTGELGNSPLHF.

The chain has TRBV18 and TRBJ1-3; perhaps TRBD1 as D (6 bases). The germline V and J ends were trimmed by 3 bases and 4 bases, with 25 bases remaining between them. The V gene's germline CDR1 is KGHSH and CDR2 LQKENI. This CDR3 contains 19 residues. The CDR3 loop reads CASSPRVSGTSQGGNTIYF. CDR3 DNA sequence: TGTGCCAGCTCACCTAGGGTTTCAGGGACCAGCCAGGGGGGAAACACCATATATTTT.

The V gene is TRBV6-5, the J gene TRBJ2-1, with 10 bases aligning to TRBD2. Germline CDR1 and CDR2: MNHEY and SVGAGI. The CDR3 covers 13 residues. Trimming took 8 bases from V and 7 from J; bases not matched to a gene: 5. The CDR3 coding sequence is TGTGCCAGCTCTATACTAGCGGGAAATGAGCAGTTCTTC. Translated: CASSILAGNEQFF.